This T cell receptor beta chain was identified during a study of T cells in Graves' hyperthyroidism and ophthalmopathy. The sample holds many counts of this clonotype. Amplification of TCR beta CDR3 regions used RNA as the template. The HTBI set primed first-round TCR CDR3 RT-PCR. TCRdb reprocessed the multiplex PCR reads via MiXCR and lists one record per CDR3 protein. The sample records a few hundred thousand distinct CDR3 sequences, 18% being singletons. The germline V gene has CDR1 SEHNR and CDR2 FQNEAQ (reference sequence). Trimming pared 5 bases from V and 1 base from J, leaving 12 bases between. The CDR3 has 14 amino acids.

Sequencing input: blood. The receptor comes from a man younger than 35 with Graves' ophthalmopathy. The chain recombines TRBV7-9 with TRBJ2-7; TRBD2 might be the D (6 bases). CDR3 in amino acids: CASSPAGGSYEQYF. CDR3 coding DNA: TGTGCCAGCAGCCCAGCGGGCGGTTCCTACGAGCAGTACTTC. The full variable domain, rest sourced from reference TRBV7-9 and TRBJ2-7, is DTGVSQNPRHKITKRGQNVTFRCDPISEHNRLYWYRQTLGQGPEFLTYFQNEAQLEKSRLLSDRFSAERPKGSFSTLEIQRTEQGDSAMYLCASSPAGGSYEQYFGPGTRLTVT.